The present T cell receptor (beta chain) was sequenced within a study of T cell responses to AZD1222 COVID-19 vaccine (dated by TCRdb to the early 2020s). Concerning the study at large: TCR sequencing covered about 230 trial participants: 207 given two doses of AZD1222 and 26 given two doses of MenACWY control vaccine. Enrollment into the trials was organized by age into subgroups of 18-55, 56-69 and 70-plus years, and those subgroups contained about 160, 30 and 59 TCR-sequenced participants, respectively. On the study overall, not on this receptor specifically: Participants were mostly white British and included more females than males, and it was suggested by the authors that clonal diversity may have been underestimated. Because no day 14 peak-response samples were available, the repertoires could be characterized only after the peak T cell response. Conclusions about previously exposed vaccinees were limited because only six AZD1222 recipients were SARS-CoV-2 seropositive at baseline. A significant rise in spike-specific TCR breadth and depth was observed after two AZD1222 doses relative to day 0 and relative to MenACWY recipients. In the small 56-69-year group, the increase in depth fell short of significance, most likely because of low power. The whole spike protein was spanned by vaccine-associated CD4 TCRs, and dominant responses were seen in regions 160-218 and 743-854. Nearly half of unique spike-specific TCRs reportedly recognized epitopes outside regions mutated in the B.1.351 and B.1.1.7 variants.

The CDR3 starts with the cysteine, ends with the phenylalanine, and has 13 residues. Only CDR3 DNA remains: 39 bases, in frame from the first base. CDR1 and CDR2, per the germline V gene (reference sequence), are LNHDA and SQIVND. Trimming takes 6 bases off V and 7 bases off J; junction bases not matched to a gene: 9. This specimen's time point label, per the study, means: about 28 days (+/-7) after the second vaccine dose. AZD1222 recipients with second doses at about 4 weeks or about 12 weeks were pooled, because spike-specific TCR depth and breadth did not differ between schedules. Vaccinee samples came from UK trials COV001 and COV002, including a single-blind randomized controlled phase 2/3 trial of AZD1222 (ChAdOx1 nCoV-19) in healthy adults. For TCRbeta chain sequencing, PBMC samples from trial participants were taken at day 0 and at day 28 after the second dose. The CDR3 regions of human TCRbeta chains were subjected to immunosequencing. The paper's processing steps were these. Repertoire TCRs were matched against a reference library of SARS-CoV-2-specific TCRs generated with the MIRA antigen-specificity platform. Breadth was defined as the fraction of unique TCRs that were SARS-CoV-2-associated, and depth was defined as the fraction of total T cells that were SARS-CoV-2-associated. Each spike-specific TCR was assigned to its reactive spike region and to a CD4 or CD8 class using the MIRA data. Log10-transformed breadth and depth values were compared by one-way ANOVA with Sidak's multiple comparisons tests. TCRdb retrieved this table from immuneACCESS and kept in-frame rearrangements only. Not all clones are present; in checked studies, unresolved V genes account for under half, and no reason is known for the remainder. Clone size and the V and J calls come from that table; the DNA yielded D and trimming. For this sample the table gives about 140,000 clones, of which about 94% were detected only once. In total, the top ten clones hold about 4.1% of the sample.

In the case of this clone: What this receptor recognizes is not known. Per-base qualities were not stored, and no clone one base away is much larger.

Sequenced material: peripheral blood, taken 28 days after the second AZD1222 dose. This sequence originates from an adult who received the AZD1222 COVID-19 vaccine. In this chain, TRBV19 is recombined with TRBJ2-7, with 7 middle bases fitting TRBD1. The CDR3 protein: CASRGQSSWEQYF. The nucleotide sequence is TGTGCCAGTAGGGGACAGTCCTCCTGGGAGCAGTACTTC.